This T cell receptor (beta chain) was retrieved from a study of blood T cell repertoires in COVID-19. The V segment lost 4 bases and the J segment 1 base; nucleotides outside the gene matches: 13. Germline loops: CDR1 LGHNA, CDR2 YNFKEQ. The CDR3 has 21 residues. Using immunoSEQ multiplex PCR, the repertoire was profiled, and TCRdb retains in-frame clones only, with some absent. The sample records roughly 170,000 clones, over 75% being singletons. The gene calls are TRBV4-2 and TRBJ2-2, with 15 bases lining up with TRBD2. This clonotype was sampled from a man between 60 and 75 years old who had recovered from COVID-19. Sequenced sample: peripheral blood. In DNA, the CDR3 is TGTGCCAGCAGCCTCCGGACTAGCGGGGGGGCACACCATCAGAACACCGGGGAGCTGTTTTTT. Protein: CASSLRTSGGAHHQNTGELFF.